Listed here are 26 T cell receptor beta chains from one sample, sequenced in a study of cytomegalovirus exposure and HLA in healthy donors. PCR involved 60 Vbeta and 13 Jbeta primers. The method was immunoSEQ multiplex PCR; TCRdb's version includes in-frame clones alone and lacks a portion of them. The sample has about 140,000 clones, 65% to 85% seen once. Sequences were obtained from PBMCs. These receptors all stem from a young man in good health and CMV-seronegative.

The chain employs TRBV7-2 and TRBJ2-3; the D gene is possibly TRBD2 (6 bases). Germline lookup yields CDR1 SGHTA and CDR2 FQGNSA. There are 14 residues in the CDR3. With 5 bases removed from V and 4 bases from J, the gap between germline ends came to 13 bases. The CDR3 nucleotides are TGTGCCAGCAGCCCAAGAGCGGGCGCAGATACGCAGTATTTT. Protein sequence: CASSPRAGADTQYF.

This sequence joins TRBV7-2 and TRBJ2-6; tentative D call: TRBD1 (5 bases). This CDR3 is 16 amino acids long. Germline assignment: CDR1 SGHTA and CDR2 FQGNSA. V was cut by 6 bases and J by 2 bases, with 14 bases left in between. The DNA for the CDR3 is TGTGCCAGCAGTTCGGGTCAGGGTACTGGGGCCAACGTCCTGACTTTC. Encoded protein: CASSSGQGTGANVLTF.

This rearrangement joins TRBV6-4 to TRBJ2-1, with a tentative D call TRBD2 (6 bases). The V end was cut by 4 bases, the J end by 4 bases, with 8 bases between. The CDR3 has 13 residues. Germline V gene lookup returns CDR1 MRHNA and CDR2 SNTAGT. The DNA of the CDR3 is TGTGCCAGCAGTGTCGGGAGATACAATGAGCAGTTCTTC. Encoded protein: CASSVGRYNEQFF.

The chain uses TRBV27 and TRBJ1-5; a weak D match, TRBD1 (5 bases). The CDR3 is 16 residues long. V lost 7 bases and J lost 3, with 19 bases in between. Germline V gene data show CDR1 as MNHEY and CDR2 as SMNVEV (reference sequence). CDR3 residues: CASTPGGVPINQPQHF. CDR3 sequence (DNA): TGTGCCAGCACCCCTGGGGGGGTGCCCATCAATCAGCCCCAGCATTTT.

The chain carries TRBV19 and TRBJ1-2; weak D call: TRBD1 (6 bases). V was cut by 5 bases and J by 8 bases, with 21 bases left in between. The CDR3 runs to 15 residues. Germline CDR1 is LNHDA and CDR2 is SQIVND (reference sequence). The CDR3 loop reads CASSSQGPPIDGYTF. Written as DNA, the CDR3 is TGTGCCAGTAGTTCACAGGGTCCCCCTATAGACGGCTACACCTTC.

The chain combines TRBV4-1 with TRBJ1-1; a weak D match, TRBD1 (6 bases). V was shortened by 0 bases and J by 0 bases, with 17 bases between the two germline ends. Per the germline V gene, CDR1 is MGHRA and CDR2 is YSYEKL. This CDR3 region has 18 residues. The CDR3 here is CASSQERQGRGVNTEAFF. For the CDR3, the DNA is TGCGCCAGCAGCCAAGAAAGGCAGGGGAGGGGGGTGAACACTGAAGCTTTCTTT.

V and J are TRBV19 and TRBJ1-1; D possibly corresponds to TRBD1 (5 bases). CDR1 LNHDA and CDR2 SQIVND come from the germline V gene (reference sequence). Trimming left V 3 bases short and J 2 bases short, with 13 bases between. The CDR3 is 15 amino acids. The CDR3 here is CASSIRQGINTEAFF. Written as DNA, the CDR3 is TGTGCCAGTAGTATTCGGCAGGGTATCAACACTGAAGCTTTCTTT.

This chain links TRBV10-3 with TRBJ2-7; tentative D call: TRBD2 (5 bases). The CDR3 extends over 12 amino acids. Germline loops: CDR1 ENHRY, CDR2 SYGVKD. Trimming pared 10 bases from V and 3 bases from J, leaving 13 bases between. CDR3 loop: CATHGRDYEQYF. The CDR3 coding sequence is TGTGCCACCCACGGCCGGGACTACGAGCAGTACTTC.

This clone occurred once. This rearrangement joins TRBV6-5 to TRBJ2-5; D gene unclear. Trimming stripped 8 bases from V and 2 bases from J, with 6 bases between. Per germline, CDR1 MNHEY and CDR2 SVGAGI. The CDR3 covers 11 residues. CDR3 sequence reads: CASSFQETQYF. Written as DNA, the CDR3 is TGTGCCAGCTCCTTTCAAGAGACCCAGTACTTC.

This clone came up a few times. The gene calls are TRBV2 and TRBJ2-7; tentatively, D is TRBD2 (7 bases). CDR3 size: 13 residues. Germline V gene lookup returns CDR1 SNHLY and CDR2 FYNNEI. The V gene lost 11 bases and the J gene lost 0 bases, with 14 bases spanning the gap. The CDR3 region is CAVTGGLSYEQYF. In DNA, the CDR3 is TGTGCCGTCACGGGGGGCCTCTCCTACGAGCAGTACTTC.

This clone was counted a few times. CDR3 in amino acids: CASSNGRSTGELFF. DNA of the CDR3: TGTGCCAGCAGCAACGGGAGATCCACCGGGGAGCTGTTTTTT. The chain has TRBV28 and TRBJ2-2; D is possibly TRBD2 (6 bases). Germline CDR1 is MDHEN and CDR2 is SYDVKM. Trimming took 6 bases from V and 4 from J, leaving 12 bases between them. The CDR3 is 14 residues long.

A single count supports this clone. The J gene is TRBJ1-2, the V gene TRBV2, with 10 positions matching TRBD1. Trimming took 2 bases from V and 4 from J; bases not matched to a gene: 13. The CDR3 runs to 18 residues. Germline V lookup: CDR1 SNHLY, CDR2 FYNNEI. For the CDR3, the DNA is TGTGCCAGCAGTGAACCCCCAGGACAGGGGGGAGCTGGCTATGGCTACACCTTC. Amino acid sequence: CASSEPPGQGGAGYGYTF. The whole variable domain, filled in from reference TRBV2 and TRBJ1-2, reads EPEVTQTPSHQVTQMGQEVILRCVPISNHLYFYWYRQILGQKVEFLVSFYNNEISEKSEIFDDQFSVERPDGSNFTLKIRSTKLEDSAMYFCASSEPPGQGGAGYGYTFGSGTRLTVV.

This chain uses TRBV14 with TRBJ2-5; 8 bases line up with TRBD1. The end of the DNA is better explained by TRBJ2-7, so the J call may be wrong. The germline CDR1 and CDR2 sequences are SGHDN and FVKESK. This CDR3 comprises 14 residues. Here the CDR3 reads CASSLTGERYEQYF. The CDR3 DNA sequence: TGTGCCAGCAGTTTGACAGGGGAAAGGTACGAGCAGTACTTC.

The chain uses TRBV14 and TRBJ2-1; TRBD2 matches 8 bases. The V and J ends lost 4 bases and 6 bases, in that order; junction bases with no gene match: 5. CDR1 and CDR2 from the germline V gene are SGHDN and FVKESK. The CDR3 covers 14 residues. CDR3 in DNA: TGTGCCAGCAGCCCCGGGACTAGGGGCAATGAGCAGTTCTTC. It specifies CASSPGTRGNEQFF. Using reference TRBV14 and TRBJ2-1 for the parts outside the CDR3, the full variable domain is EAGVTQFPSHSVIEKGQTVTLRCDPISGHDNLYWYRRVMGKEIKFLLHFVKESKQDESGMPNNRFLAERTGGTYSTLKVQPAELEDSGVYFCASSPGTRGNEQFFGPGTRLTVL.

The chain joins TRBV5-1 to TRBJ2-1, with a possible D match to TRBD1 (5 bases). This CDR3 spans 15 amino acids. CDR1 and CDR2 (germline): SGHRS, YFSETQ. V was pared by 0 bases and J by 3 bases, with 10 bases between. The CDR3 bases are TGCGCCAGCAGCTTGGATAAGGGGTTCTACAATGAGCAGTTCTTC. Its protein product is CASSLDKGFYNEQFF.

The chain is built from TRBV4-3 and TRBJ2-3, with TRBD1 identical over 11 bases. Germline V gene lookup returns CDR1 LGHNA and CDR2 YSLEER. The CDR3 spans 19 residues. V gave up 0 bases and J gave up 1 base; unmatched junction bases: 9. The CDR3 is CASSQDNPGTGGGTDTQYF. The CDR3 DNA follows: TGCGCCAGCAGCCAAGACAATCCCGGGACAGGGGGTGGCACAGATACGCAGTATTTT.

As for this clone: Compared with germline, one end of the junction differs, possibly owing to a read error. The gene calls are TRBV6-1 and TRBJ1-6, with a tentative D call TRBD1 (5 bases). The CDR3 has 14 residues. Germline CDR1 MNHNS, CDR2 SASEGT. Here the CDR3 reads CASSEVTANSPLHF. CDR3 in DNA: TGTGCCAGCAGCGAAGTGACAGCCAATTCACCCCTCCACTTT.

This clone appeared once. The J gene is TRBJ1-6, the V gene TRBV19, with TRBD1 as a possible D gene (5 bases). Germline V lookup: CDR1 LNHDA, CDR2 SQIVND (reference sequence). V gave up 3 bases and J gave up 6 bases, with 15 bases separating them. This CDR3 comprises 16 residues. DNA for the CDR3: TGTGCCAGTAGTATCCTTGGGCAGGGCTCTAATTCACCCCTCCACTTT. It yields the protein CASSILGQGSNSPLHF.

J is TRBJ2-2 and V is TRBV30, with TRBD1 as a possible D gene (5 bases). V lost 0 bases, J lost 4 bases, and 9 bases lay in between. The CDR3 is made up of 14 amino acids. The germline V gene encodes CDR1 GTSNPN and CDR2 SVGIG (reference sequence). For the CDR3, the DNA is TGTGCCTGGAGTGTACTGCAGGGCACCGGGGAGCTGTTTTTT. It translates to CAWSVLQGTGELFF.

This clone was found once. The gene calls are TRBV18 and TRBJ1-4, with a tentative D call TRBD1 (6 bases). CDR1 is KGHSH and CDR2 is LQKENI in the germline V gene. CDR3 length: 14 residues. Trimming left V 1 base short and J 5 bases short, with 8 bases between. DNA for the CDR3: TGTGCCAGCTCACCACGCGGACAGAATGAAAAACTGTTTTTT. Residues: CASSPRGQNEKLFF.

This clone is a singleton in its sample. CDR3 amino acids: CASSYQHTVSYEQYF. The CDR3 coding sequence is TGTGCCAGCAGCTATCAACACACCGTCTCCTACGAGCAGTACTTC. This rearrangement joins TRBV7-2 to TRBJ2-7; no clear D. CDR1 is SGHTA and CDR2 is FQGNSA in the germline V gene. V dropped 4 bases and J dropped 0 bases, with 13 bases sitting between them. CDR3 length: 15 residues.

The V gene is TRBV6-1, the J gene TRBJ1-2; tentatively, D is TRBD1 (5 bases). Per the germline V gene, CDR1 is MNHNS and CDR2 is SASEGT. V was cut by 3 bases and J by 7 bases, with 6 bases left in between. The CDR3 covers 11 residues. The CDR3 here is CASSDRAGYTF. The DNA for the CDR3 is TGTGCCAGCAGTGACAGGGCTGGCTACACCTTC.

This clone was detected only a few times. V usage is TRBV6-1 and J usage is TRBJ1-2; D is unresolved. The germline CDR1 and CDR2 sequences are MNHNS and SASEGT. Trimming cost V 6 bases and J 4 bases, with 9 bases left between them. CDR3 length equals 12 residues. The CDR3 loop is CASRAPVYGYTF. CDR3 DNA: TGTGCCAGCAGGGCCCCAGTCTATGGCTACACCTTC.

In its sample, this clone was seen once. This rearrangement joins TRBV18 to TRBJ1-2; 9 bases align to TRBD1. Germline loops: CDR1 KGHSH, CDR2 LQKENI. The CDR3 is 14 residues long. V was clipped by 3 bases and J by 6 bases; unmatched bases: 5. This chain's CDR3 is CASSPGQGGDGYTF. Here the CDR3 DNA reads TGTGCCAGCTCACCGGGACAGGGTGGTGATGGCTACACCTTC.

This chain uses TRBV15 with TRBJ2-7; 7 nucleotides line up with TRBD1. Germline V gives CDR1 LNHNV, CDR2 YYDKDF (reference sequence). This CDR3 region has 15 residues. With V trimmed by 1 base and J by 1 base, 4 bases remained unmatched. DNA of the CDR3: TGTGCCACCAGCAGAGGAGGGGGCTCATCCTACGAGCAGTACTTC. The encoded protein is CATSRGGGSSYEQYF.

The rearrangement uses TRBV9 and TRBJ2-1; 8 bases agree with TRBD1. The CDR3 totals 14 residues. J gave up 7 bases and V 3 bases, and 6 bases lay outside the gene matches. From germline, CDR1 is SGDLS and CDR2 YYNGEE. DNA for the CDR3: TGTGCCAGCAGCGCCCGGACAGGGATGAATGAGCAGTTCTTC. This gives the protein CASSARTGMNEQFF.